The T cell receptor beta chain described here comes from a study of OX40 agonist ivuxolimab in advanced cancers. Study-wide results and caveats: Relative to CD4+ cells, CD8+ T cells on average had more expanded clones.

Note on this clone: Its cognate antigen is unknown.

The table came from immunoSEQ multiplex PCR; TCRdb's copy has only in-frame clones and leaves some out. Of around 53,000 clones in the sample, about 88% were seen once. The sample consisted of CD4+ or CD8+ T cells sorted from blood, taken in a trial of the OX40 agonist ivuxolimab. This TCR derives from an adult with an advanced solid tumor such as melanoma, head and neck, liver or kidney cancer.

CDR3 in amino acids: CASSEGLLSSGNTIYF. CDR3 bases: TGTGCCAGCAGTGAAGGACTTTTGAGCTCTGGAAACACCATATATTTT. The V and J genes are TRBV6-1 and TRBJ1-3; no definite D call. This CDR3 spans 16 amino acids. CDR1 MNHNS and CDR2 SASEGT come from the germline V gene. V was trimmed by 1 base and J by 0 bases, leaving 10 bases between them.